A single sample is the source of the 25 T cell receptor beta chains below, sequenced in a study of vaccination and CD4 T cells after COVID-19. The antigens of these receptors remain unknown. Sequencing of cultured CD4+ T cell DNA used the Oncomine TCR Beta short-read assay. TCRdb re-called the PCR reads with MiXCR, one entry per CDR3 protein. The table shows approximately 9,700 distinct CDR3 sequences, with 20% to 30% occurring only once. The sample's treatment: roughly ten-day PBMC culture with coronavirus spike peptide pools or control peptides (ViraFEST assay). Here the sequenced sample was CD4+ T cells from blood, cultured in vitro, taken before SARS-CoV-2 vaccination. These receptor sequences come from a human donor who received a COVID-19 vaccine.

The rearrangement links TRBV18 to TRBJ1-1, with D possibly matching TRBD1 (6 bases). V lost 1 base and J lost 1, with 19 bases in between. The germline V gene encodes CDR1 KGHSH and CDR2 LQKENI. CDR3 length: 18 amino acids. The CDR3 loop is CASSPREPRGRGNTEAFF. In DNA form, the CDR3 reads TGTGCCAGCTCACCACGGGAGCCCAGGGGAAGGGGGAACACTGAAGCTTTCTTT.

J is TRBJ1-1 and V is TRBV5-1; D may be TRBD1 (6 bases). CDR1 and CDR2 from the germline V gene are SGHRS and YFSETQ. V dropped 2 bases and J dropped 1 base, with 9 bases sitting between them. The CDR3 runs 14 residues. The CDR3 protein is CASSFRRGNTEAFF. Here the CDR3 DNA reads TGCGCCAGCAGCTTCCGCAGGGGGAACACTGAAGCTTTCTTT.

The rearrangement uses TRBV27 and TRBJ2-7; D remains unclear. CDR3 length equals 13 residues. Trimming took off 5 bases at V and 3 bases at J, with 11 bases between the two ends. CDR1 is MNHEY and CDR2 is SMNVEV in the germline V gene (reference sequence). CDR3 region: CASSRTLNYEQYF. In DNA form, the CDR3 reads TGTGCCAGCAGTCGCACATTAAACTACGAGCAGTACTTC.

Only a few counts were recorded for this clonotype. The CDR3 loop reads CASSKSGASGGASTGELFF. Written as DNA, the CDR3 is TGTGCCAGCAGCAAATCAGGCGCTAGCGGGGGGGCAAGCACCGGGGAGCTGTTTTTT. This chain connects TRBV21-1 to TRBJ2-2; TRBD2, the table's D call, was not compared with the DNA. TRBV21-1 is termed a pseudogene. This CDR3 is 19 amino acids long.

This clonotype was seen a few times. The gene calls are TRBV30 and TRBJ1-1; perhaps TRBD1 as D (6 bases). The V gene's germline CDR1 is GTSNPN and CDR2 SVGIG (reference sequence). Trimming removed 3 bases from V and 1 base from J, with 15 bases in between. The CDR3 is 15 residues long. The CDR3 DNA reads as TGTGCCTGGAGCGGGATTGGACAGTGGAACACTGAAGCTTTCTTT. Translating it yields CAWSGIGQWNTEAFF.

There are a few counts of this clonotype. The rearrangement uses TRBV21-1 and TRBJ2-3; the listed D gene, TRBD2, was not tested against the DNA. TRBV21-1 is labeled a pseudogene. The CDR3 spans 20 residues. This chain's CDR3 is CASSKGVAGDFNRSTDTQYF. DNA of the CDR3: TGTGCCAGCAGCAAAGGTGTAGCGGGGGACTTTAATCGAAGTACAGATACGCAGTATTTT.

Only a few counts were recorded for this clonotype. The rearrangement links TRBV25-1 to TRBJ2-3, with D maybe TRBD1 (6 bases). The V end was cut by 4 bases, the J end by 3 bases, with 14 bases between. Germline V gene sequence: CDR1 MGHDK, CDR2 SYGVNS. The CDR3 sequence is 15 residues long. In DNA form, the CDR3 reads TGTGCCAGCAGTGGTTACACAGGGTCGACAGATACGCAGTATTTT. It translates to CASSGYTGSTDTQYF.

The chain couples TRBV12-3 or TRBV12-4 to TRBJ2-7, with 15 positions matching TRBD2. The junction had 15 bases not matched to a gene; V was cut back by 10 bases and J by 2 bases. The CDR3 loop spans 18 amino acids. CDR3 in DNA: TGTGCCACCCAAAGGTGGTCGGGACTAGCGGGGGGTCCCTACGAGCAGTACTTC. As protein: CATQRWSGLAGGPYEQYF.

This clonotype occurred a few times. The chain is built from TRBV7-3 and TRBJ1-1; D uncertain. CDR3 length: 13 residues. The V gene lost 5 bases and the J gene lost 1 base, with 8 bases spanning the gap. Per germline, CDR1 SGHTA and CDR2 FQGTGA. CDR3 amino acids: CASSLQTNTEAFF. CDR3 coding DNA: TGTGCCAGCAGCCTCCAAACGAACACTGAAGCTTTCTTT.

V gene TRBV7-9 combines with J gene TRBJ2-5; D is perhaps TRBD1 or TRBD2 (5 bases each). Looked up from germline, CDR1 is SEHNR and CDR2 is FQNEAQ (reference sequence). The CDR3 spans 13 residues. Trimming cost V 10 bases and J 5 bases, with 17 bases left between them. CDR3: CAIERQGGETQYF. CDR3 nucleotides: TGTGCCATTGAACGGCAGGGCGGGGAGACCCAGTACTTC. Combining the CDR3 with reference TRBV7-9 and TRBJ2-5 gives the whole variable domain DTGVSQNPRHKITKRGQNVTFRCDPISEHNRLYWYRQTLGQGPEFLTYFQNEAQLEKSRLLSDRFSAERPKGSFSTLEIQRTEQGDSAMYLCAIERQGGETQYFGPGTRLLVL.

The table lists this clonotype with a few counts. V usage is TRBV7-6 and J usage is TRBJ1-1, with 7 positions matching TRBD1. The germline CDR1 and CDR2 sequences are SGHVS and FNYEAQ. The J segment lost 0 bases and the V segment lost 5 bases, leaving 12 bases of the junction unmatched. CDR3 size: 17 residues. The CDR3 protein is CASSARTGTTMNTEAFF. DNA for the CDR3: TGTGCCAGCAGCGCGAGGACAGGTACCACGATGAACACTGAAGCTTTCTTT.

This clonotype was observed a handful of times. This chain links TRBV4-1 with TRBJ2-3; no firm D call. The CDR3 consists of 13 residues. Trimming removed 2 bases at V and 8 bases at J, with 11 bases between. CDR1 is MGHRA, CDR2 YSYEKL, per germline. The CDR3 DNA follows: TGCGCCAGCAGCCAACAGCTAGTTGGTACGCAGTATTTT. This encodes CASSQQLVGTQYF.

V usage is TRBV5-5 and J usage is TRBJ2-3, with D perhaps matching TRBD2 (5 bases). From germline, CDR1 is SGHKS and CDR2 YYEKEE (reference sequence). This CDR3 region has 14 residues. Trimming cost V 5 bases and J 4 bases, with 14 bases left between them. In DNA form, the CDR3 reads TGTGCCAGCAGTGGACGGGAAGGTGCAGATACGCAGTATTTT. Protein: CASSGREGADTQYF.

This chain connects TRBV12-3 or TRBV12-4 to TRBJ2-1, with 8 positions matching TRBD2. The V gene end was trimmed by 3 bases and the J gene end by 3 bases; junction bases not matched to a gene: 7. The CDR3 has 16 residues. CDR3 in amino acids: CASSFGRGGNYNEQFF. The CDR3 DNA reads TGTGCCAGCAGTTTTGGGCGCGGGGGGAACTACAATGAGCAGTTCTTC.

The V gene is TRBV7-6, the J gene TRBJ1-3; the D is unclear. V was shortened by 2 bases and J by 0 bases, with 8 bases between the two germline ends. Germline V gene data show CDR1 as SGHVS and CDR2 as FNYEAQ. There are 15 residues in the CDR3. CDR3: CASSLSRGSGNTIYF. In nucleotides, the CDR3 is TGTGCCAGCAGCTTATCGCGCGGCTCTGGAAACACCATATATTTT.

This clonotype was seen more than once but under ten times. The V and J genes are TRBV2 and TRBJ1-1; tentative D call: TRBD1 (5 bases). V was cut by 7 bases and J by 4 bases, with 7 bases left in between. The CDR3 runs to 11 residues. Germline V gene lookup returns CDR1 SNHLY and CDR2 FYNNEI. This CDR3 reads CASKQATEAFF. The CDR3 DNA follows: TGTGCCAGCAAACAGGCCACTGAAGCTTTCTTT. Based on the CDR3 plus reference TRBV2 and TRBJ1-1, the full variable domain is EPEVTQTPSHQVTQMGQEVILRCVPISNHLYFYWYRQILGQKVEFLVSFYNNEISEKSEIFDDQFSVERPDGSNFTLKIRSTKLEDSAMYFCASKQATEAFFGQGTRLTVV.

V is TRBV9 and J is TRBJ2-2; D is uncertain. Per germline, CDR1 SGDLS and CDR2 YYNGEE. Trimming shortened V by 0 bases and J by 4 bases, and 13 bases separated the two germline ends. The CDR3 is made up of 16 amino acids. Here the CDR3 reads CASSVGAVTGTGELFF. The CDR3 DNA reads TGTGCCAGCAGCGTAGGGGCAGTGACTGGCACCGGGGAGCTGTTTTTT.

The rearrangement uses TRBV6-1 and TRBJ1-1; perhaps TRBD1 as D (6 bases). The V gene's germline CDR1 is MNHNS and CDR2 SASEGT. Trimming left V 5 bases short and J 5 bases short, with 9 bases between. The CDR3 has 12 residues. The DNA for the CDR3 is TGTGCCAGCAGTAAGGGGGGAACTGAAGCTTTCTTT. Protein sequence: CASSKGGTEAFF.

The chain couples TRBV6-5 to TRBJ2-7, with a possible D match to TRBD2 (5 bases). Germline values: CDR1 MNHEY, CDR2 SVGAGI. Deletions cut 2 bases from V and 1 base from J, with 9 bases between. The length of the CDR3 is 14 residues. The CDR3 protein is CASSYGRVSYEQYF. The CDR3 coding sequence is TGTGCCAGCAGTTACGGGCGGGTGTCCTACGAGCAGTACTTC.

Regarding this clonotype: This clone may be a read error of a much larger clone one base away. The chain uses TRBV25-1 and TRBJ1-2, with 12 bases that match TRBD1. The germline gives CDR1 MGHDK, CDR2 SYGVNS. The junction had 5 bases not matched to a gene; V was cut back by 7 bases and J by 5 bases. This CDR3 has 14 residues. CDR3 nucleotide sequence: TGTGCCAGCAATACGGGACAGGGGGCGTATGGCTACACCTTC. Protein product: CASNTGQGAYGYTF.

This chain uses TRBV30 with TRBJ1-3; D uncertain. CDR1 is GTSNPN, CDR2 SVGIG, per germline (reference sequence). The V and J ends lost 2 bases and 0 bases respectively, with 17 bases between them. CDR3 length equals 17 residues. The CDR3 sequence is CAWSSRPTSFSGNTIYF. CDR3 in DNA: TGTGCCTGGAGTTCAAGGCCCACCAGCTTCTCTGGAAACACCATATATTTT. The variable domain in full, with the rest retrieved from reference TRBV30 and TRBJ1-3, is SQTIHQWPATLVQPVGSPLSLECTVEGTSNPNLYWYRQAAGRGLQLLFYSVGIGQISSEVPQNLSASRPQDRQFILSSKKLLLSDSGFYLCAWSSRPTSFSGNTIYFGEGSWLTVV.

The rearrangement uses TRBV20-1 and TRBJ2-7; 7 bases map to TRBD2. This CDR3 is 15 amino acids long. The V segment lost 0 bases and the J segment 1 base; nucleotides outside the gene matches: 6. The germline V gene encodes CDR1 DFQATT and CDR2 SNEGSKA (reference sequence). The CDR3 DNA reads TGCAGTGCTAGAGACGAGACTAGCCTTTCCTACGAGCAGTACTTC. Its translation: CSARDETSLSYEQYF.

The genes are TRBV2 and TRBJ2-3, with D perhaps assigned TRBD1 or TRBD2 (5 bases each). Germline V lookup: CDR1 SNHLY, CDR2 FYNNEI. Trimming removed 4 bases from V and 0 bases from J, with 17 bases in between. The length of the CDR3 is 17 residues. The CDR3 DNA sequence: TGTGCCAGCAGTGGAGCTAGGGGAGCGGATAGCACAGATACGCAGTATTTT. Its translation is CASSGARGADSTDTQYF.

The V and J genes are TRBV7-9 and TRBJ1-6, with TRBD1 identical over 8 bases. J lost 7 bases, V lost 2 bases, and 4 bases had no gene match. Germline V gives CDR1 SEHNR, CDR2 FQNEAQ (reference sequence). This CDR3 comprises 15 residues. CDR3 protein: CASSLKAGGNSPLHF. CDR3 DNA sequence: TGTGCCAGCAGCTTAAAGGCAGGGGGCAATTCACCCCTCCACTTT. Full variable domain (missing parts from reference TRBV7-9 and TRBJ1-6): DTGVSQNPRHKITKRGQNVTFRCDPISEHNRLYWYRQTLGQGPEFLTYFQNEAQLEKSRLLSDRFSAERPKGSFSTLEIQRTEQGDSAMYLCASSLKAGGNSPLHFGNGTRLTVT.

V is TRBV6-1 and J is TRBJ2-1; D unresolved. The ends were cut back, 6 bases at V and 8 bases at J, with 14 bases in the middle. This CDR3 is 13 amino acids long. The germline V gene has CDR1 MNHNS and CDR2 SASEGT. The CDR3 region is CASSVTRPDEQFF. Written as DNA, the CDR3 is TGTGCCAGCAGCGTTACTCGACCCGATGAGCAGTTCTTC.